The T cell receptor (beta chain) described here comes from a study of CD8+ T cells in alopecia areata. Study context: The drug, oral tofacitinib, was given to treated patients at 5 to 10 mg twice daily. Study-level findings and limits: Lesional scalp exceeded normal scalp in clonality, especially in alopecia totalis/universalis. Both scalp clonality and the expanded CD8+ clones among the top 100 showed a significant decrease with tofacitinib. There were many expanded lesional clones persisting in scalp and blood during tofacitinib.

Treatment defined: oral pan-JAK inhibitor, 5-10 mg twice daily. In the case of this clone: Its antigen is currently unknown.

RNA was extracted and reverse transcribed into cDNA as the sequencing template. Clones were read by immunoSEQ multiplex PCR, and TCRdb kept only the in-frame ones, dropping some. The sample records around 290,000 clones, 58% being singletons. Trimming stripped 1 base from V and 4 bases from J, with 20 bases between. The germline V gene has CDR1 MNHEY and CDR2 SMNVEV (reference sequence). This CDR3 contains 17 residues. The TCR was taken from a human donor with alopecia areata. Material: CD4+ T cells sorted from blood, obtained at week 24, from a patient treated with tofacitinib. The V and J genes are TRBV27 and TRBJ2-7; TRBD2 might be the D (7 bases). The CDR3, as DNA: TGTGCCAGCAGTTTATTTTCCGGGGGGCGAAGGGTATACGAGCAGTACTTC. Translating it yields CASSLFSGGRRVYEQYF.